The 2 T cell receptor beta chains reported below all come from one sample, sequenced in a study of cytomegalovirus exposure and HLA in healthy donors. Researchers ran the PCR with 60 Vbeta and 13 Jbeta primers. Clones were sequenced by immunoSEQ multiplex PCR, and TCRdb holds only the in-frame ones, with some missing. Here the sample spans approximately 170,000 clones, about 75% being singletons. Sequencing was performed on PBMCs. These receptor sequences come from a male donor in good health and CMV-seronegative.

This clone was recorded a few times. The chain uses TRBV5-1 and TRBJ2-5; TRBD1 is a possible D gene (5 bases). Trimming removed 0 bases at V and 4 bases at J, with 10 bases between. The CDR3 covers 14 residues. Germline V gene data show CDR1 as SGHRS and CDR2 as YFSETQ. Here the CDR3 reads CASSLGVGAETQYF. The CDR3 bases are TGCGCCAGCAGCTTGGGGGTAGGGGCAGAGACCCAGTACTTC.

V gene TRBV10-3 combines with J gene TRBJ2-7; 14 bases align to TRBD2. With 7 bases clipped from V and 0 bases from J, the junction kept 8 bases outside the gene matches. The CDR3 sequence is 17 residues long. Germline V gene lookup returns CDR1 ENHRY and CDR2 SYGVKD. In nucleotides, the CDR3 is TGTGCCATCAACAAAGGACTAGCGGGGGGCTCCTCCTACGAGCAGTACTTC. This sequence encodes CAINKGLAGGSSYEQYF.